A few counts support the clone carrying this T cell receptor beta chain. Its antigen is undetermined. The record originates from a study of beta chain features in type 1 diabetes. The study's findings and limits: In these data, an HLA type influence on TCRB rearrangement remained unresolved.

Per the germline V gene, CDR1 is SGHRS and CDR2 is YFSETQ. The V end lost 5 bases, the J end lost 0 bases, and 9 bases lay between the germline ends. The CDR3 has 15 amino acids. There was one heparinised blood draw per donor, averaging around 120 mL. The sequenced template was cDNA made from the entire isolated RNA. Produced via immunoSEQ multiplex PCR; TCRdb's table is partial and in-frame only. The sample shows more than 150,000 clones, over 8.5% of them seen only once. The chain couples TRBV5-1 to TRBJ1-6; D remains ambiguous. The specimen sequenced was central memory CD4+ T cells from blood. The clonotype originates from a man younger than 35 in good health. The DNA for the CDR3 is TGCGCCAGCAGGCGGGATAGCTCCTATAATTCACCCCTCCACTTT. Translating it yields CASRRDSSYNSPLHF.